This T cell receptor beta chain was identified during a study of T cell changes during pregnancy in multiple sclerosis. Assay used: immunoSEQ multiplex PCR; TCRdb lists only in-frame clones, some missing. This sample carries around 31,000 clones, 90% of them seen once, and the ten largest clones take 3.5% to 4.5%. The receptor was derived from a female donor with multiple sclerosis, enrolled in a pregnancy study. Specimen: CD8+ T cells from peripheral blood mononuclear cells, collected in the second trimester of pregnancy.

The CDR3 loop is CASSLMAGYEQYF. DNA of the CDR3: TGTGCCAGCAGCTTGATGGCGGGCTACGAGCAGTACTTC. The chain links TRBV7-9 to TRBJ2-7, with D possibly TRBD2 on 5 matching bases. CDR1 is SEHNR, CDR2 FQNEAQ, per germline (reference sequence). The CDR3 is 13 residues long. Trimming shortened V by 3 bases and J by 3 bases, and 9 bases separated the two germline ends.